This entry lists 15 T cell receptor beta chains sequenced from one sample in a study of shared clonotypes between healthy human individuals. Profiled with immunoSEQ multiplex PCR; TCRdb holds only in-frame clones, not every one. The table shows under 1,100,000 clones, with around 75% occurring only once. The sample consisted of memory CD4+ T cells sorted from blood. Noted subset: CD45RA-negative fraction. All receptors come from a man between 18 and 35 years old in good health.

This chain uses TRBV28 with TRBJ1-1, with a tentative D call TRBD1 (6 bases). The germline gives CDR1 MDHEN, CDR2 SYDVKM. Trimming took off 8 bases at V and 10 bases at J, with 14 bases between the two ends. The CDR3 is 11 residues long. The CDR3 region is CASGTGFAAFF. In DNA form, the CDR3 reads TGTGCCAGCGGAACAGGGTTCGCAGCTTTCTTT.

The rearrangement uses TRBV11-2 and TRBJ2-5; D is possibly TRBD1 or TRBD2 (5 bases each). Trimming stripped 1 base from V and 2 bases from J, with 14 bases between. Per germline, CDR1 SGHAT and CDR2 FQNNGV. The CDR3 has 16 residues. The DNA of the CDR3 is TGTGCCAGCAGCTTAGGTACCGGGACGGAGCAAGAGACCCAGTACTTC. The encoded protein is CASSLGTGTEQETQYF. The full variable domain, completed using reference TRBV11-2 and TRBJ2-5, is EAGVAQSPRYKIIEKRQSVAFWCNPISGHATLYWYQQILGQGPKLLIQFQNNGVVDDSQLPKDRFSAERLKGVDSTLKIQPAKLEDSAVYLCASSLGTGTEQETQYFGPGTRLLVL.

The chain has TRBV5-1 and TRBJ2-7, with TRBD1 matching over 10 bases. CDR3 length: 15 residues. The V gene end was trimmed by 2 bases and the J gene end by 4 bases; junction bases not matched to a gene: 6. Germline lookup yields CDR1 SGHRS and CDR2 YFSETQ. The CDR3 protein is CASSLLDRGHYEQYF. Written as DNA, the CDR3 is TGCGCCAGCAGCTTATTAGACAGGGGGCATTACGAGCAGTACTTC.

For this clone: A much larger clonotype is one base distant, so this may be a read error. V and J are TRBV14 and TRBJ2-5; D ambiguous. Trimming took 3 bases from V and 2 from J, leaving 1 base between them. There are 11 residues in the CDR3. Germline CDR1 and CDR2: SGHDN and FVKESK. The chain's CDR3 is CASSQQETQYF. The CDR3 region has the DNA TGTGCCAGCAGCCAGCAAGAGACCCAGTACTTC. The full variable domain, its missing parts supplied by reference TRBV14 and TRBJ2-5, is EAGVTQFPSHSVIEKGQTVTLRCDPISGHDNLYWYRRVMGKEIKFLLHFVKESKQDESGMPNNRFLAERTGGTYSTLKVQPAELEDSGVYFCASSQQETQYFGPGTRLLVL.

This chain uses TRBV28 with TRBJ2-5, with D possibly being TRBD1 or TRBD2 (5 bases each). V lost 5 bases and J lost 1, with 11 bases in between. CDR3 length: 14 amino acids. From germline, CDR1 is MDHEN and CDR2 SYDVKM. The CDR3 DNA reads as TGTGCCAGCAGTACCGGGACCGCCCAAGAGACCCAGTACTTC. Protein sequence: CASSTGTAQETQYF.

This chain connects TRBV5-4 to TRBJ2-5, with TRBD1 matching over 7 bases. The CDR3 consists of 13 residues. Trimming took 6 bases from V and 5 from J; bases not matched to a gene: 7. Per the germline V gene, CDR1 is SGHNT and CDR2 is YYREEE (reference sequence). CDR3 amino acids: CASTLDRVETQYF. DNA of the CDR3: TGTGCCAGCACCCTAGACAGGGTTGAGACCCAGTACTTC.

J is TRBJ1-1 and V is TRBV4-1; D gene ambiguous. This CDR3 is built from 15 residues. V lost 2 bases and J 1 base, leaving 11 bases between the germline ends. Germline CDR1 is MGHRA and CDR2 is YSYEKL. The CDR3 sequence: CASSQSHPQNTEAFF. CDR3 DNA sequence: TGCGCCAGCAGCCAATCCCACCCCCAGAACACTGAAGCTTTCTTT.

The chain employs TRBV6-1 and TRBJ2-4; 11 positions match TRBD2. The germline V gene encodes CDR1 MNHNS and CDR2 SASEGT. The length of the CDR3 is 18 residues. The trim removed 2 bases at V and 0 bases at J, leaving 6 bases unmatched. The CDR3 nucleotides read TGTGCCAGCAGTGAATTAGCGGGAGGGACCCTAGCCAAAAACATTCAGTACTTC. This gives the protein CASSELAGGTLAKNIQYF.

This clone was counted only a few times. The chain is built from TRBV5-1 and TRBJ2-2; TRBD1 matches at 7 bases. CDR1 and CDR2 from the germline V gene are SGHRS and YFSETQ. V lost 3 bases and J lost 5; bases outside the gene matches: 7. The length of the CDR3 is 15 residues. DNA of the CDR3: TGCGCCAGCAGCTCTACAGGGGATCGTACCGGGGAGCTGTTTTTT. The encoded protein is CASSSTGDRTGELFF.

This clone was seen many times. This rearrangement joins TRBV18 to TRBJ2-1; no clear D gene. The ends were cut back, 0 bases at V and 0 bases at J, with 9 bases in the middle. This CDR3 contains 16 residues. The germline CDR1 and CDR2 sequences are KGHSH and LQKENI. The CDR3 DNA reads as TGTGCCAGCTCACCACCGCACCAGAACTCCTACAATGAGCAGTTCTTC. Residues: CASSPPHQNSYNEQFF.

A few counts support this clone. The rearrangement uses TRBV7-2 and TRBJ1-4, with 8 nucleotides matching TRBD1. Germline V gene sequence: CDR1 SGHTA, CDR2 FQGNSA. This CDR3 is 14 amino acids long. Trimming removed 5 bases from V and 6 bases from J; junction bases left unmatched: 5. CDR3 nucleotide sequence: TGTGCCAGCAGCCGGGACAGGCCTGATGAAAAACTGTTTTTT. This gives the protein CASSRDRPDEKLFF.

V usage is TRBV21-1 and J usage is TRBJ1-2. TRBV21-1 has pseudogene status. The CDR3 is 12 amino acids. CDR3 sequence: CASSKALGGYTF. The CDR3 bases are TGTGCCAGCAGCAAAGCGCTAGGGGGCTACACCTTC.

The V and J genes are TRBV30 and TRBJ1-2, with D unclear. Trimming removed 5 bases from V and 1 base from J, with 11 bases in between. Germline CDR1 reads GTSNPN; CDR2 reads SVGIG (reference sequence). The length of the CDR3 is 13 residues. As DNA, the CDR3 is TGTGCCTGGGCCGGGGATCTTAACTATGGCTACACCTTC. As protein: CAWAGDLNYGYTF.

V usage is TRBV11-2 and J usage is TRBJ2-2; TRBD2 matches 7 bases. Trimming took 1 base from V and 5 from J; bases not matched to a gene: 4. Germline loops: CDR1 SGHAT, CDR2 FQNNGV. CDR3 length: 15 amino acids. The CDR3 loop reads CASSLGRGGTGELFF. The CDR3 DNA sequence: TGTGCCAGCAGCTTAGGGCGGGGAGGGACCGGGGAGCTGTTTTTT.

This chain uses TRBV11-2 with TRBJ1-1; 8 positions agree with TRBD1. The junction had 4 bases not matched to a gene; V was cut back by 3 bases and J by 4 bases. This CDR3 is 14 amino acids long. Germline CDR1 SGHAT, CDR2 FQNNGV. CDR3 DNA sequence: TGTGCCAGCAGCTTTACAGGGGGGGGCACTGAAGCTTTCTTT. This sequence encodes CASSFTGGGTEAFF.